This T cell receptor beta chain was identified in a study of blood T cell repertoires in COVID-19. Study information: The cDNA or gDNA used as material had been derived from T cells, B-cell-depleted T cells, or PBMCs.

In the case of this clone: An end of the junction differs from the germline gene, which may be a read error.

The germline V gene encodes CDR1 SGHNT and CDR2 YENEEA. CDR3 length: 14 amino acids. As originally analysed: Amplification with reference gene primers provided the estimates of nucleated cell counts. Clones were read by immunoSEQ multiplex PCR, and TCRdb kept only the in-frame ones, dropping some. V and J calls and clone size follow that table, whereas D and trimming were derived from the DNA. The table lists roughly 140,000 clones, approximately 85% of them singletons. V gene TRBV11-3 combines with J gene TRBJ1-1; 8 nucleotides align to TRBD1. The receptor comes from a man aged 45-60 years with acute or convalescent COVID-19. Sequencing input: peripheral blood. The CDR3 spells CASTLSTGVTEAFF. In DNA form, the CDR3 reads TGTGCCAGCACCTTATCGACAGGGGTCACTGAAGCTTTCTTT.